The 23 T cell receptor beta chains reported below all come from one sample, sequenced in a study of T cells after posttransplantation cyclophosphamide. The table came from immunoSEQ multiplex PCR; TCRdb's copy has only in-frame clones and leaves some out. This repertoire holds some 50,000 clones, and none appear only once. Material: PBMCs. The receptor source for this set is a man aged 35 to 55 in good health, CMV-negative, and a related stem cell transplant donor.

The chain links TRBV9 to TRBJ2-3, with D possibly matching TRBD2 (5 bases). Looked up from germline, CDR1 is SGDLS and CDR2 is YYNGEE. This CDR3 comprises 13 residues. Trimming removed 5 bases from V and 1 base from J, with 8 bases in between. The CDR3 DNA follows: TGTGCCAGCAGTGCGGGTCGCACAGATACGCAGTATTTT. Protein: CASSAGRTDTQYF.

This clone came up many times. This sequence joins TRBV27 and TRBJ2-7; 9 nucleotides line up with TRBD1. This CDR3 has 14 amino acids. CDR1 is MNHEY and CDR2 is SMNVEV in the germline V gene (reference sequence). J lost 4 bases, V lost 5 bases, and 6 bases had no gene match. This CDR3 reads CASSMGQGPYEQYF. The CDR3, as DNA: TGTGCCAGCAGTATGGGACAGGGACCATACGAGCAGTACTTC.

This clone was detected many times. The V call is TRBV5-1, the J call TRBJ2-6; a possible D gene is TRBD1 (5 bases). The CDR3 is made up of 16 amino acids. The V gene lost 3 bases and the J gene lost 0 bases, with 10 bases spanning the gap. Germline V gives CDR1 SGHRS, CDR2 YFSETQ. CDR3 region: CASSSRQSSGANVLTF. The CDR3 nucleotides are TGCGCCAGCAGCTCCAGACAGAGCTCTGGGGCCAACGTCCTGACTTTC.

This clone was picked up many times. This CDR3 reads CSVTKSRGQQNSYEQYF. The CDR3, as DNA: TGCAGCGTTACCAAAAGCAGGGGACAGCAAAACTCCTACGAGCAGTACTTC. The chain joins TRBV29-1 to TRBJ2-7; 7 bases align to TRBD1. The CDR3 sequence is 17 residues long. Germline CDR1 SQVTM, CDR2 ANQGSEA. Unmatched junction bases numbered 16, after V lost 5 bases and J lost 0 bases.

This clone was seen at least ten times. This CDR3 reads CASSETGQTNEKLFF. For the CDR3, the DNA is TGTGCCAGCAGCGAGACAGGGCAAACTAATGAAAAACTGTTTTTT. J is TRBJ1-4 and V is TRBV5-4; TRBD1 aligns across 7 bases. Germline lookup yields CDR1 SGHNT and CDR2 YYREEE (reference sequence). The CDR3 runs to 15 residues. J lost 1 base, V lost 4 bases, and 4 bases had no gene match.

This clone was found a few times. A junction end diverges from the germline sequence, so it may reflect a read error. This chain links TRBV7-3 with TRBJ2-2; the D gene is possibly TRBD2 (6 bases). Germline assignment: CDR1 SGHTA and CDR2 FQGTGA. The CDR3 is 18 amino acids. CDR3 residues: CASSLRDRSPLNTGGLFF. CDR3 nucleotides: TGTGCCAGCAGCTTAAGGGATCGTTCTCCCTTGAACACCGGGGGGCTGTTTTTT.

This clone turned up a few times. This sequence joins TRBV29-1 and TRBJ2-5; D call uncertain. The J call may be in error: the DNA end matches TRBJ2-7 better. Germline V gene sequence: CDR1 SQVTM, CDR2 ANQGSEA. The CDR3 is 13 amino acids. In DNA form, the CDR3 reads TGCAGCGTCCTGATGGAGAGATCCTACGAGCAGTACTTC. This codes for CSVLMERSYEQYF.

The table lists this clone with many counts. The chain uses TRBV5-1 and TRBJ2-3; the D gene is possibly TRBD2 (6 bases). Germline V gives CDR1 SGHRS, CDR2 YFSETQ. This CDR3 is 14 amino acids long. Trimming took off 2 bases at V and 4 bases at J, with 11 bases between the two ends. The CDR3 sequence: CASSFSGWADTQYF. DNA for the CDR3: TGCGCCAGCAGCTTTAGCGGATGGGCAGATACGCAGTATTTT.

This clone showed up many times. The chain couples TRBV9 to TRBJ1-1; D possibly corresponds to TRBD1 (6 bases). Germline-derived CDR1 and CDR2 are SGDLS and YYNGEE. This CDR3 region has 12 residues. The V end lost 2 bases, the J end lost 6 bases, and 8 bases lay between the germline ends. DNA of the CDR3: TGTGCCAGCAGCGTCCAGGGGCCTGAAGCTTTCTTT. It is translated as CASSVQGPEAFF.

This clone appeared many times. The V and J genes are TRBV7-3 and TRBJ2-3, with a possible D match to TRBD2 (6 bases). There are 16 residues in the CDR3. V lost 3 bases and J lost 4, with 17 bases in between. CDR1 and CDR2 from the germline V gene are SGHTA and FQGTGA. The CDR3: CASSFAGTPGADTQYF. CDR3 sequence (DNA): TGTGCCAGCAGCTTCGCCGGGACTCCGGGGGCAGATACGCAGTATTTT.

This clone appeared many times. The rearrangement links TRBV6-5 to TRBJ2-7; TRBD1 matches 9 bases. Trimming took 6 bases from V and 9 from J; bases not matched to a gene: 12. The CDR3 runs to 14 residues. Germline assignment: CDR1 MNHEY and CDR2 SVGAGI. CDR3 bases: TGTGCCAGCAGAAGGACAGGGGAGGGTACCGTGCAGTACTTC. It yields the protein CASRRTGEGTVQYF.

This clone was detected many times. The chain is built from TRBV30 and TRBJ1-5, with TRBD1 as a possible D gene (6 bases). Germline loops: CDR1 GTSNPN, CDR2 SVGIG (reference sequence). V lost 1 base, J lost 3 bases, and 10 bases lay in between. The CDR3 has 14 amino acids. CDR3: CAWSGGLNNQPQHF. The CDR3 nucleotides read TGTGCCTGGAGTGGGGGGCTGAACAATCAGCCCCAGCATTTT.

This clone was seen at least ten times. The V gene is TRBV9, the J gene TRBJ2-7, with TRBD2 matching 8 bases. The CDR3 has 16 residues. CDR1 is SGDLS, CDR2 YYNGEE, per germline. Unmatched junction bases numbered 19, after V lost 8 bases and J lost 6 bases. This CDR3 reads CASPPNLGAGESEQYF. CDR3 coding DNA: TGTGCCAGTCCCCCGAATCTGGGAGCGGGAGAAAGCGAGCAGTACTTC.

In this sample, this clone turned up many times. The chain recombines TRBV9 with TRBJ2-1; TRBD2 matches at 11 bases. The J segment lost 0 bases and the V segment lost 0 bases, leaving 2 bases of the junction unmatched. This CDR3 is built from 17 residues. Germline loops: CDR1 SGDLS, CDR2 YYNGEE. CDR3 amino acids: CASSVGLAGSSYNEQFF. CDR3 coding DNA: TGTGCCAGCAGCGTAGGACTAGCGGGGAGCTCCTACAATGAGCAGTTCTTC.

This clone was observed many times. The chain couples TRBV10-1 to TRBJ2-3; D remains unclear. V shed 2 bases and J shed 6 bases, with 9 bases lying between them. The CDR3 contains 13 residues. Germline V gene lookup returns CDR1 WNHNN and CDR2 SYGVQD (reference sequence). CDR3: CASSEPAADTQYF. CDR3 coding DNA: TGCGCCAGCAGTGAGCCGGCGGCCGATACGCAGTATTTT.

This clone showed up many times. This sequence joins TRBV28 and TRBJ1-1, with D perhaps TRBD1 (6 bases). The CDR3 loop spans 14 amino acids. In germline, CDR1 is MDHEN, CDR2 SYDVKM. Trimming removed 5 bases from V and 0 bases from J, with 10 bases in between. CDR3 in DNA: TGTGCCAGCAGTCCGGACAGATTGAACACTGAAGCTTTCTTT. This gives the protein CASSPDRLNTEAFF.

This clone was detected a few times. V usage is TRBV6-1 and J usage is TRBJ2-7; 10 bases fit TRBD2. Germline trimming cut 2 bases from V and 5 bases from J; bases unmatched to any gene: 18. The germline V gene has CDR1 MNHNS and CDR2 SASEGT. The length of the CDR3 is 19 residues. This CDR3 reads CASSEILAGVLSRLNEQYF. DNA for the CDR3: TGTGCCAGCAGTGAAATCCTAGCGGGAGTTCTATCTAGACTTAACGAGCAGTACTTC.

This clone showed up many times. V is TRBV7-8 and J is TRBJ2-6; perhaps TRBD1 as D (5 bases). V was trimmed by 2 bases and J by 0 bases, leaving 8 bases between them. The CDR3 runs to 16 residues. Germline V lookup: CDR1 SGHVS, CDR2 FQNEAQ. CDR3 residues: CASSLTGGSGANVLTF. The CDR3 region has the DNA TGTGCCAGCAGCTTAACAGGCGGCTCTGGGGCCAACGTCCTGACTTTC.

The J gene is TRBJ2-5, the V gene TRBV9, with a weak D call TRBD2 (6 bases). TRBJ2-7 matches the DNA end more closely, so the J call is doubtful. CDR3 size: 15 residues. CDR1 is SGDLS, CDR2 YYNGEE, per germline. The CDR3: CASSVSGSLSYEQYF. As DNA, the CDR3 is TGTGCCAGCAGCGTATCCGGGAGCCTCTCCTACGAGCAGTACTTC.

This clone was observed many times. The genes are TRBV28 and TRBJ2-1, with TRBD2 identical over 7 bases. The germline V gene has CDR1 MDHEN and CDR2 SYDVKM. This CDR3 contains 14 residues. The trim removed 3 bases at V and 8 bases at J, leaving 7 bases unmatched. The CDR3 DNA sequence: TGTGCCAGCAGTTTTGGCGGGAGTATCTATGAGCAGTTCTTC. It translates to CASSFGGSIYEQFF.

This clone was recorded many times. The rearrangement joins TRBV5-1 to TRBJ2-7, with D perhaps matching TRBD1 (5 bases). Germline V gives CDR1 SGHRS, CDR2 YFSETQ. V was pared by 4 bases and J by 6 bases, with 14 bases between. The CDR3 covers 13 residues. The chain's CDR3 is CASSQGATSEQYF. CDR3 nucleotide sequence: TGCGCCAGCAGCCAAGGGGCGACGTCCGAGCAGTACTTC.

This clone was observed at least ten times. The chain has TRBV5-4 and TRBJ2-2; D might be TRBD2 (6 bases). The V end lost 0 bases, the J end lost 5 bases, and 14 bases lay between the germline ends. CDR1 is SGHNT, CDR2 YYREEE, per germline (reference sequence). The CDR3 spans 16 residues. The CDR3 is CASSLGGFGGTGELFF. In DNA form, the CDR3 reads TGTGCCAGCAGCTTGGGAGGCTTTGGAGGGACCGGGGAGCTGTTTTTT.

This clone was recorded many times. This chain uses TRBV4-1 with TRBJ2-7; 9 nucleotides line up with TRBD2. The CDR3 extends over 15 amino acids. The germline gives CDR1 MGHRA, CDR2 YSYEKL. After removal of 4 bases from V and 2 bases from J, the junction contained 6 bases not matched to a gene. Here the CDR3 reads CASSLRLADAYEQYF. The CDR3 bases are TGCGCCAGCAGCCTTAGACTAGCGGATGCCTACGAGCAGTACTTC.